This TCR beta chain comes out of a study of cytomegalovirus exposure and HLA in healthy donors. Across the study: Earlier, some 180 million T cells were analyzed, and 90 million to 120 million unique TCR beta sequences were found among them.

Findings and caveats of the study: HLA allele associations emerged for about 16,000 TCR beta sequences in a later analysis, at 0.05 false discovery rate. Apparent HLA restriction characterized most CMV-associated TCR beta chains in a later analysis.

Vbeta (60) and Jbeta (13) primers were used in the PCR. The data were produced by immunoSEQ multiplex PCR, yet TCRdb's version contains in-frame clones alone and is incomplete. The profile shows about 77,000 clones, 70% to 80% of them singletons. V lost 8 bases and J 6 bases, leaving 17 bases between the germline ends. Germline V gives CDR1 MNHEY, CDR2 SMNVEV (reference sequence). The CDR3 has 13 residues. Note on this clone: The target antigen is unknown.

Source material: PBMCs. This TCR was sampled from a man aged 40-49 years in good health and CMV-seronegative. This sequence joins TRBV27 and TRBJ2-7; D perhaps matches TRBD2 (7 bases). CDR3 sequence (DNA): TGTGCCAGCGAGTCCCGGCGGGGGCTCGAGCAGTACTTC. The encoded protein is CASESRRGLEQYF.